The 14 T cell receptor beta chains below were found in one sample sequenced in a study of shared clonotypes between healthy human individuals. Clones were read by immunoSEQ multiplex PCR, and TCRdb kept only the in-frame ones, dropping some. The sample contains about 1.1 million clones, about four fifths of which appear only once. The source material was memory CD4+ T cells from PBMCs. Subset described: CD45RA-negative fraction. These receptors all stem from a man aged 18 to 35 in good health. Some clones in this sample may be carry-over from other donors' samples.

The CDR3 loop reads CASSPMVGEETQYF. In nucleotides, the CDR3 is TGCGCCAGCAGTCCCATGGTTGGGGAGGAGACCCAGTACTTC. The chain employs TRBV23-1 and TRBJ2-5; D is possibly TRBD2 (5 bases). TRBV23-1 is marked as an open reading frame, function uncertain. The V end was cut by 4 bases, the J end by 5 bases, with 14 bases between. This CDR3 comprises 14 residues.

This chain uses TRBV5-6 with TRBJ2-3; possible D gene TRBD1, 7 bases. The CDR3 has 15 residues. Germline CDR1 reads SGHDT; CDR2 reads YYEEEE. Trimming took 0 bases from V and 4 from J, leaving 12 bases between them. CDR3 protein: CASSLDRGGADTQYF. The CDR3, as DNA: TGTGCCAGCAGCTTGGACAGGGGAGGTGCAGATACGCAGTATTTT.

The rearrangement uses TRBV14 and TRBJ1-3; D gene ambiguous. In germline, CDR1 is SGHDN, CDR2 FVKESK. Trimming pared 4 bases from V and 0 bases from J, leaving 7 bases between. The CDR3 loop spans 14 amino acids. The CDR3 is CASSPTGSGNTIYF. The CDR3 DNA reads as TGTGCCAGCAGCCCAACGGGCTCTGGAAACACCATATATTTT.

This chain connects TRBV6-6 to TRBJ2-1; no clear D gene. The CDR3 is 13 residues long. V was pared by 6 bases and J by 5 bases, with 11 bases between. CDR1 is MNHNY and CDR2 is SVGAGI in the germline V gene (reference sequence). As DNA, the CDR3 is TGTGCCAGCAGGGATATGTCGAACAATGAGCAGTTCTTC. As protein: CASRDMSNNEQFF.

As regards this clone: Other DNA sequences of this sample code for an identical CDR3. V gene TRBV6-1 combines with J gene TRBJ1-2; D call uncertain. Deletions cut 6 bases from V and 5 bases from J, with 7 bases between. CDR1 is MNHNS, CDR2 SASEGT, per germline. The CDR3 is 11 amino acids. The CDR3 DNA sequence: TGTGCCAGCAGCGCCACATATGGCTACACCTTC. It is translated as CASSATYGYTF.

The CDR3 protein is CASSPGSTGVYEQYF. CDR3 bases: TGTGCCAGCTCACCGGGGTCGACAGGGGTCTACGAGCAGTACTTC. The chain links TRBV18 to TRBJ2-7, with 8 bases identical to TRBD1. The CDR3 is 15 amino acids. V lost 3 bases to trimming and J lost 3 bases; unmatched junction nucleotides: 7. Germline lookup yields CDR1 KGHSH and CDR2 LQKENI.

The chain links TRBV6-5 to TRBJ1-3, with no clear D. Germline V gene data show CDR1 as MNHEY and CDR2 as SVGAGI. With 7 bases removed from V and 4 bases from J, the gap between germline ends came to 14 bases. CDR3 length: 14 amino acids. In nucleotides, the CDR3 is TGTGCCAGCACCAAGACGGGAACAGGAAACACCATATATTTT. The encoded protein is CASTKTGTGNTIYF.

The chain employs TRBV2 and TRBJ2-1; TRBD2 is a possible D gene (6 bases). The length of the CDR3 is 12 residues. Trimming pared 8 bases from V and 2 bases from J, leaving 7 bases between. Germline V gives CDR1 SNHLY, CDR2 FYNNEI. The CDR3 bases are TGTGCCAGCCGACTAGCCTACAATGAGCAGTTCTTC. Amino acid sequence: CASRLAYNEQFF.

The chain links TRBV27 to TRBJ2-3, with 7 bases matching TRBD1. The trim removed 0 bases at V and 4 bases at J, leaving 10 bases unmatched. This CDR3 is built from 17 residues. Germline-derived CDR1 and CDR2 are MNHEY and SMNVEV (reference sequence). CDR3 nucleotides: TGTGCCAGCAGTTTATCGGCTGACAGGGCTTGGGCAGATACGCAGTATTTT. It translates to CASSLSADRAWADTQYF.

The CDR3 nucleotides are TGTGCCAGCAGTTACGGGCTGACTAGCGGGAGAGACGAGCAGTACTTC. Translated: CASSYGLTSGRDEQYF. The chain is built from TRBV6-6 and TRBJ2-7; 12 bases are a match to TRBD2. Per the germline V gene, CDR1 is MNHNY and CDR2 is SVGAGI (reference sequence). CDR3 length: 16 amino acids. The ends lost 2 bases at V and 5 bases at J; junction bases unmatched: 7.

V usage is TRBV27 and J usage is TRBJ2-5; no firm D call. The germline V and J ends were trimmed by 0 bases and 5 bases, with 16 bases remaining between them. CDR1 is MNHEY, CDR2 SMNVEV, per germline (reference sequence). The CDR3 sequence is 16 residues long. The CDR3 DNA reads TGTGCCAGCAGTTTATCGAAGGGAATCGGGCCGGAGACCCAGTACTTC. This translates into CASSLSKGIGPETQYF.

This chain links TRBV30 with TRBJ1-1; D possibly corresponds to TRBD1 (5 bases). The CDR3 has 13 residues. Per germline, CDR1 GTSNPN and CDR2 SVGIG (reference sequence). The ends were cut back, 4 bases at V and 3 bases at J, with 12 bases in the middle. The CDR3 region is CAWTGGRYTEAFF. DNA of the CDR3: TGTGCCTGGACCGGGGGACGTTACACTGAAGCTTTCTTT.

This chain links TRBV11-1 with TRBJ1-2; D possibly corresponds to TRBD1 (5 bases). V lost 0 bases to trimming and J lost 10 bases, with 12 bases between them. CDR3 size: 13 residues. Germline V gene data show CDR1 as SGHAT and CDR2 as FQDESV (reference sequence). The CDR3 nucleotides read TGTGCCAGCAGCTTAGCCTCCTCCGGGGCCTACACCTTC. This sequence encodes CASSLASSGAYTF. Variable domain in full (rest from reference TRBV11-1 and TRBJ1-2): EAEVAQSPRYKITEKSQAVAFWCDPISGHATLYWYRQILGQGPELLVQFQDESVVDDSQLPKDRFSAERLKGVDSTLKIQPAELGDSAMYLCASSLASSGAYTFGSGTRLTVV.

This clone was seen only once. The chain employs TRBV11-3 and TRBJ2-3; unclear D gene. This CDR3 comprises 14 residues. CDR1 is SGHNT and CDR2 is YENEEA in the germline V gene. Trimming stripped 5 bases from V and 6 bases from J, with 15 bases between. The DNA of the CDR3 is TGTGCCAGCAGCCCTAGTGGCGGTTTTGATACGCAGTATTTT. The encoded protein is CASSPSGGFDTQYF.